The clone carrying this TCR beta chain has a handful of counts. What it binds is unknown. The data were obtained in a study of early T cells in non-severe SARS-CoV-2 infection. The wider study: Investigators sequenced bulk RNA drawn from unsorted whole blood, and chains remained unpaired.

Study-level results: VDJdb matching favored anti-spike CD8 responses, missing private and CD4 specificities.

The germline V gene has CDR1 KGHSH and CDR2 LQKENI. Trimming took 3 bases from V and 7 from J, leaving 9 bases between them. The CDR3 loop spans 12 amino acids. As part of library construction, unique molecular identifiers were attached to individual cDNA molecules. TCRdb re-analysed the 5' RACE reads in MiXCR, keeping a single row per CDR3 protein. The data show tens of thousands of distinct CDR3 sequences, with 7.5% to 9.5% seen just once and 3.9% held by the top ten. The chain links TRBV18 to TRBJ1-1; no clear D gene. Sequencing used whole blood, obtained at baseline. The receptor comes from an adult who was a healthcare worker with PCR-confirmed SARS-CoV-2 infection or an uninfected control (not recorded which). The CDR3 reads CASSPVSGEAFF. As DNA, the CDR3 is TGTGCCAGCTCACCGGTCTCGGGTGAAGCTTTCTTT.